The clone carrying this TCR beta chain was observed many times. Antigen specificity is unknown. The CDR3 covers 13 residues. CDR1 and CDR2 (germline): MGHRA, YSYEKL. The ends were cut back, 1 base at V and 6 bases at J, with 7 bases in the middle. Establishment of the diagnosis relied upon clinical symptoms, serum thyroxine, TRAb, thyroid ultrasound and orbital computed tomography. PBMCs stemmed from over 9.5 ml of fresh peripheral blood. These data come from a study of Graves' ophthalmopathy and Graves' hyperthyroidism. Findings and caveats of the study: Cross-validated, the 13-signature model showed 87.88%/81.08% sensitivity/specificity, and 80%/75% in the test set. Blood contained most expanded thyroid clonotypes exceeding 0.001 frequency.

The authors amplified TCR beta CDR3 regions, and they did so from RNA transcripts for repertoire sequencing. A first-round RT-PCR used HTBI primers, followed by a second-round multiplex PCR. One entry per CDR3 protein results from TCRdb running MiXCR on the multiplex PCR reads. In the table there are 600,000 to 700,000 distinct CDR3 sequences, about 41% of which are singletons. The receptor comes from an adult man with Graves' ophthalmopathy. Material: peripheral blood. The chain uses TRBV4-1 and TRBJ1-5; D unclear. This CDR3 reads CASSQGTVQPQHF. The CDR3 region has the DNA TGCGCCAGCAGCCAAGGAACGGTTCAGCCCCAGCATTTT.